A selection of T cell receptor beta chains follows, all from one sample in a study of cytomegalovirus exposure and HLA in healthy donors. Sequenced by immunoSEQ multiplex PCR; TCRdb stores in-frame clones only, minus some. The data contain over 250,000 clones, 80% to 90% of them singletons. The sequenced material came from PBMCs. These receptor sequences come from a woman aged 18-29 years in good health and CMV-seronegative. Each CDR3 is given with its conserved first and last residue. A D gene is named only where the DNA matches it firmly. The size field is filled for only some rows; it gives once, few, many or a size class.

J gene: TRBJ1-3
V gene: TRBV11-2
clone size: once
D gene: -
CDR3 DNA: TGTGCCAGCAGCTCCCCGGTTGGAAACACCATATATTTT
CDR3 protein: CASSSPVGNTIYF

J gene: TRBJ2-2
V gene: TRBV5-1
clone size: once
D gene: TRBD1
CDR3 DNA: TGCGCCAGCAGCTTACGGACAGGGGACCCTGCGAACACCGGGGAGCTGTTTTTT
CDR3 protein: CASSLRTGDPANTGELFF

J gene: TRBJ2-7
V gene: TRBV27
clone size: -
D gene: TRBD1
CDR3 DNA: TGTGCCAGCAGTTTAAGACAGGGGACCTACGAGCAGTACTTC
CDR3 protein: CASSLRQGTYEQYF

J gene: TRBJ1-2
V gene: TRBV10-3
clone size: -
D gene: TRBD1
CDR3 DNA: TGTGCCGTGCAGGGGGATGGCTACACCTTC
CDR3 protein: CAVQGDGYTF

J gene: TRBJ2-3
V gene: TRBV29-1
clone size: -
D gene: TRBD1
CDR3 DNA: TGCAGCGTTGAGGGAACGGACAGGGGTACAGATACGCAGTATTTT
CDR3 protein: CSVEGTDRGTDTQYF

J gene: TRBJ2-2
V gene: TRBV5-1
clone size: -
D gene: TRBD1
CDR3 DNA: TGCGCCAGCAGCTTGGTTGGACAGGGGGCCTCCGGGGAGCTGTTTTTT
CDR3 protein: CASSLVGQGASGELFF

J gene: TRBJ2-3
V gene: TRBV4-1
clone size: -
D gene: -
CDR3 DNA: TGCGCCAGCAGCCAAGGACAGACAGATACGCAGTATTTT
CDR3 protein: CASSQGQTDTQYF

J gene: TRBJ2-7
V gene: TRBV5-1
clone size: -
D gene: TRBD1
CDR3 DNA: TGCGCCAGCAGTTCGGGACAGCTCAGGGGGGAGCAGTACTTC
CDR3 protein: CASSSGQLRGEQYF

J gene: TRBJ2-3
V gene: TRBV6-4
clone size: -
D gene: -
CDR3 DNA: TGTGCCAGCGCGACAGGGCGGGGGGGCACAGATACGCAGTATTTT
CDR3 protein: CASATGRGGTDTQYF

J gene: TRBJ2-2
V gene: TRBV7-8
clone size: -
D gene: TRBD1
CDR3 DNA: TGTGCCAGCAGCGTCCGGGACAGGGGGTTTACCGGGGAGCTGTTTTTT
CDR3 protein: CASSVRDRGFTGELFF

J gene: TRBJ1-5
V gene: TRBV7-9
clone size: once
D gene: -
CDR3 DNA: TGTGCCAGCAGCTTAGGGTCGGTAGCTAGCAATCAGCCCCAGCATTTT
CDR3 protein: CASSLGSVASNQPQHF

J gene: TRBJ1-4
V gene: TRBV19
clone size: -
D gene: TRBD1
CDR3 DNA: TGTGCCAGTAGGATCACAGGGGACGGTGAAAAACTGTTTTTT
CDR3 protein: CASRITGDGEKLFF

J gene: TRBJ1-1
V gene: TRBV28
clone size: -
D gene: -
CDR3 DNA: TGTGCCAGCAGCCCCGCCCAGTTCGCGAACACTGAAGCTTTCTTT
CDR3 protein: CASSPAQFANTEAFF

J gene: TRBJ1-2
V gene: TRBV6-5
clone size: -
D gene: -
CDR3 DNA: TGTGCCAGCAGTTACTCTAGCCGAAATAACTATGGCTACACCTTC
CDR3 protein: CASSYSSRNNYGYTF

J gene: TRBJ2-7
V gene: TRBV7-2
clone size: many
D gene: -
CDR3 DNA: TGTGCCAGCAGCTTTTCTTCCTACGAGCAGTACTTC
CDR3 protein: CASSFSSYEQYF

J gene: TRBJ2-7
V gene: TRBV7-8
clone size: few
D gene: TRBD2
CDR3 DNA: TGTGCCAGCAGCCCGACTAGCGGGAGGAACGAGCAGTACTTC
CDR3 protein: CASSPTSGRNEQYF

J gene: TRBJ2-1
V gene: TRBV29-1
clone size: -
D gene: -
CDR3 DNA: TGCAGCGTTCCCCCCGCCAGGGGAACCTACAATGAGCAGTTCTTC
CDR3 protein: CSVPPARGTYNEQFF

J gene: TRBJ2-7
V gene: TRBV5-1
clone size: -
D gene: TRBD2
CDR3 DNA: TGCGCCAGCAGCTTGCTGGGACTAGCGGGAGCGTCCTACGAGCAGTACTTC
CDR3 protein: CASSLLGLAGASYEQYF

J gene: TRBJ2-5
V gene: TRBV18
clone size: few
D gene: -
CDR3 DNA: TGTGCCAGCTCACCACCTGCTGACAGGGAGACCCAGTACTTC
CDR3 protein: CASSPPADRETQYF

J gene: TRBJ1-1
V gene: TRBV19
clone size: once
D gene: TRBD1
CDR3 DNA: TGTGCCAGTAGTTTAACCGGGACAGGGTCCACTGAAGCTTTCTTT
CDR3 protein: CASSLTGTGSTEAFF

J gene: TRBJ2-7
V gene: TRBV4-1
clone size: -
D gene: TRBD2
CDR3 DNA: TGCGCCAGCAGCCAAGCTAGCGGGAGACGGTACGAGCAGTACTTC
CDR3 protein: CASSQASGRRYEQYF

J gene: TRBJ2-7
V gene: TRBV4-2
clone size: -
D gene: TRBD2
CDR3 DNA: TGTGCCAGCAGCCAAATTCTAGCGGGAGCCTACGAGCAGTACTTC
CDR3 protein: CASSQILAGAYEQYF

J gene: TRBJ2-7
V gene: TRBV19
clone size: -
D gene: TRBD2
CDR3 DNA: TGTGCCAGTAGTATCTCCGCTAGCGGGGGGTTGAACGAGCAGTACTTC
CDR3 protein: CASSISASGGLNEQYF

J gene: TRBJ2-2
V gene: TRBV5-4
clone size: -
D gene: -
CDR3 DNA: TGTGCCGGTGAGGAGGGCCCCACCGGGGAGCTGTTTTTT
CDR3 protein: CAGEEGPTGELFF

J gene: TRBJ1-2
V gene: TRBV7-9
clone size: -
D gene: TRBD1
CDR3 DNA: TGTGCCAGCAGCTCCCTCCGACAGGGGGCGCATGATTATGGCTACACCTTC
CDR3 protein: CASSSLRQGAHDYGYTF

J gene: TRBJ2-2
V gene: TRBV12-5
clone size: -
D gene: -
CDR3 DNA: TGTGCTAGTGCCCGGCGGGCAGGACCCATCCTAGTTTCCGGGGAGCTGTTTTTT
CDR3 protein: CASARRAGPILVSGELFF

J gene: TRBJ1-4
V gene: TRBV7-2
clone size: -
D gene: -
CDR3 DNA: TGTGCCAGCAGCTTTGTAGGGGGTGGAGAAAAACTGTTTTTT
CDR3 protein: CASSFVGGGEKLFF

J gene: TRBJ1-2
V gene: TRBV11-2
clone size: -
D gene: TRBD1
CDR3 DNA: TGTGCCAGCAGTGAGGGACAGGGGGGGTGGTATGGCTACACCTTC
CDR3 protein: CASSEGQGGWYGYTF

J gene: TRBJ1-3
V gene: TRBV5-1
clone size: -
D gene: -
CDR3 DNA: TGCGCCAGCAGCTTGGCCACTGGAAACACCATATATTTT
CDR3 protein: CASSLATGNTIYF

J gene: TRBJ1-1
V gene: TRBV30
clone size: once
D gene: -
CDR3 DNA: TGTGCCTGGGGGTGGAGCCCCGGGGTTGAAGCTTTCTTT
CDR3 protein: CAWGWSPGVEAFF

J gene: TRBJ2-7
V gene: TRBV25-1
clone size: -
D gene: -
CDR3 DNA: TGTGCCAGCAGTGCTAGCTACGAGCAGTACTTC
CDR3 protein: CASSASYEQYF

J gene: TRBJ2-7
V gene: TRBV27
clone size: -
D gene: -
CDR3 DNA: TGTGCCAGCGCTAAAGACAGTACCTACGAGCAGTACTTC
CDR3 protein: CASAKDSTYEQYF

J gene: TRBJ1-1
V gene: TRBV9
clone size: -
D gene: -
CDR3 DNA: TGTGCCAGCAGCGTAGACTTAAGAGCTGAAGCTTTCTTT
CDR3 protein: CASSVDLRAEAFF

J gene: TRBJ1-1
V gene: TRBV30
clone size: -
D gene: -
CDR3 DNA: TGTGCCTGGGGGAGGGGGAACACTGAAGCTTTCTTT
CDR3 protein: CAWGRGNTEAFF

J gene: TRBJ2-7
V gene: TRBV28
clone size: once
D gene: TRBD1
CDR3 DNA: TGTGCCACTTGGGGACAGGACTACGAGCAGTACTTC
CDR3 protein: CATWGQDYEQYF

J gene: TRBJ2-7
V gene: TRBV10-3
clone size: -
D gene: TRBD1
CDR3 DNA: TGTGCCATCAGTGAGTCGGGGACAGGGAGCTACGAGCAGTACTTC
CDR3 protein: CAISESGTGSYEQYF

J gene: TRBJ2-7
V gene: TRBV28
clone size: once
D gene: TRBD1
CDR3 DNA: TGTGCCAGCACTCAGACAGGGTTATACGAGCAGTACTTC
CDR3 protein: CASTQTGLYEQYF

J gene: TRBJ2-5
V gene: TRBV25-1
clone size: -
D gene: TRBD2
CDR3 DNA: TGTGCCAGCAGTGGAGCGACTAGCGGGGCACTACAAGAGACCCAGTACTTC
CDR3 protein: CASSGATSGALQETQYF

J gene: TRBJ1-6
V gene: TRBV2
clone size: -
D gene: TRBD1
CDR3 DNA: TGTGCCAGCAGCCTTACAGGGGGAAATTCACCCCTCCACTTT
CDR3 protein: CASSLTGGNSPLHF

J gene: TRBJ1-3
V gene: TRBV7-6
clone size: -
D gene: -
CDR3 DNA: TGTGCCAGCAGCTTAGTTCCGAACACCATATATTTT
CDR3 protein: CASSLVPNTIYF

J gene: TRBJ2-5
V gene: TRBV27
clone size: -
D gene: -
CDR3 DNA: TGTGCCAGCAGTTACAAAGCCGGGGAGACCCAGTACTTC
CDR3 protein: CASSYKAGETQYF

J gene: TRBJ2-7
V gene: TRBV6-5
clone size: -
D gene: -
CDR3 DNA: TGTGCCAGCAGTTACTCATCATCCGACATCTCCTACGAGCAGTACTTC
CDR3 protein: CASSYSSSDISYEQYF

J gene: TRBJ2-2
V gene: TRBV5-1
clone size: -
D gene: -
CDR3 DNA: TGCGCCAGCAGCTTGGTTTCGACAGGTAACACCGGGGAGCTGTTTTTT
CDR3 protein: CASSLVSTGNTGELFF

J gene: TRBJ1-6
V gene: TRBV4-3
clone size: -
D gene: -
CDR3 DNA: TGCGCCAGCAGCCCCGGGGGGAGCTCCTATAATTCACCCCTCCACTTT
CDR3 protein: CASSPGGSSYNSPLHF

J gene: TRBJ1-5
V gene: TRBV19
clone size: once
D gene: TRBD1
CDR3 DNA: TGTGCCAGTAGCGGACAGGGGGCGGGCAATCAGCCCCAGCATTTT
CDR3 protein: CASSGQGAGNQPQHF

J gene: TRBJ2-1
V gene: TRBV5-1
clone size: -
D gene: -
CDR3 DNA: TGCGCCAGCAGGCACGGTATAGACAATGAGCAGTTCTTC
CDR3 protein: CASRHGIDNEQFF

J gene: TRBJ2-7
V gene: TRBV29-1
clone size: few
D gene: TRBD1
CDR3 DNA: TGCAGCGTTGCGGGACAGGGGCTGGGGCAGTACTTC
CDR3 protein: CSVAGQGLGQYF

J gene: TRBJ2-7
V gene: TRBV6-5
clone size: -
D gene: -
CDR3 DNA: TGTGCCAGCAAAGGCACAGCCTACGAGCAGTACTTC
CDR3 protein: CASKGTAYEQYF

J gene: TRBJ1-2
V gene: TRBV6-1
clone size: many
D gene: TRBD1
CDR3 DNA: TGTGCCAGCAGCCCGCTGGGACAGCTTACTCGAGGCTACACCTTC
CDR3 protein: CASSPLGQLTRGYTF

J gene: TRBJ1-2
V gene: TRBV5-1
clone size: -
D gene: -
CDR3 DNA: TGCGCCAGCAGCTTGGGACTGAATCCTAACTATGGCTACACCTTC
CDR3 protein: CASSLGLNPNYGYTF

J gene: TRBJ1-3
V gene: TRBV28
clone size: once
D gene: -
CDR3 DNA: TGTGCCAGCAGCAGGTTAGGGGGACCCTCTGGAAACACCATATATTTT
CDR3 protein: CASSRLGGPSGNTIYF

J gene: TRBJ2-3
V gene: TRBV27
clone size: -
D gene: -
CDR3 DNA: TGTGCCAGCAGACCGTTGGTAACTAGCATCCCAGATACGCAGTATTTT
CDR3 protein: CASRPLVTSIPDTQYF

J gene: TRBJ1-2
V gene: TRBV18
clone size: -
D gene: -
CDR3 DNA: TGTGCCAGCTCACCAACCTTCCAGACTAACTATGGCTACACCTTC
CDR3 protein: CASSPTFQTNYGYTF

J gene: TRBJ2-7
V gene: TRBV18
clone size: -
D gene: TRBD2
CDR3 DNA: TGTGCCAGCTCACCAGGACTAGCGGGGAACGAGCAGTACTTC
CDR3 protein: CASSPGLAGNEQYF

J gene: TRBJ2-7
V gene: TRBV5-3
clone size: -
D gene: TRBD1
CDR3 DNA: TGTGCCAGAAGTTTGATGGAGTTGACAGGGTTGGACTACGAGCAGTACTTC
CDR3 protein: CARSLMELTGLDYEQYF

J gene: TRBJ1-5
V gene: TRBV7-6
clone size: -
D gene: -
CDR3 DNA: TGTGCCAGCAGCTTAGAAGTTCCAGGGTATAGCAATCAGCCCCAGCATTTT
CDR3 protein: CASSLEVPGYSNQPQHF

J gene: TRBJ1-2
V gene: TRBV11-3
clone size: -
D gene: TRBD1
CDR3 DNA: TGTGCCAGCAGCTTAGGACACAGGGGGGGCTACACCTTC
CDR3 protein: CASSLGHRGGYTF